This T cell receptor beta chain derives from a study of T cells in Graves' hyperthyroidism and ophthalmopathy. This clonotype was seen only a few times. Its antigen is not identified. Amplification yielded TCR beta CDR3 regions, with RNA transcripts as the source. With the HTBI primer set, the TCR CDR3 went through a first round of RT-PCR. TCRdb reprocessed the multiplex PCR reads with MiXCR, giving one entry per CDR3 protein. The profile shows 600,000 to 850,000 distinct CDR3 sequences, around 20% of them singletons. This blood was taken when hyperthyroidism was first diagnosed, before any ophthalmopathy symptoms existed. Germline V gene data show CDR1 as LNHNV and CDR2 as YYDKDF (reference sequence). The V and J ends lost 0 bases and 5 bases respectively, with 19 bases between them. The CDR3 covers 17 residues. Notes on the study in general: A model using 13 V-J features told ophthalmopathy apart from stable hyperthyroidism. In the blood, most expanded thyroid clonotypes above 0.001 appeared as well.

This TCR was sampled from a woman aged 45-60 years with Graves' hyperthyroidism that later progressed to Graves' ophthalmopathy. V usage is TRBV15 and J usage is TRBJ2-5, with D perhaps matching TRBD1 or TRBD2 (5 bases each). Material for sequencing was blood. The CDR3 sequence: CATSRDVGDARGETQYF. The CDR3 DNA is TGTGCCACCAGCAGAGATGTTGGGGACGCTCGAGGGGAGACCCAGTACTTC.